The entry that follows covers one TCR beta chain sequence. Antigen unknown. Use of 60 Vbeta and 13 Jbeta primers characterized the PCR. Assay used: immunoSEQ multiplex PCR; TCRdb lists only in-frame clones, some missing. The top ten clones hold under 3% of a sample with 140,000 or so clones, over 65% of them seen once. The data were obtained in a study of cytomegalovirus exposure and HLA in healthy donors. On the study more broadly: Unique TCRs numbering around 80 million, obtained from HLA-typed donors, made up an early data release. Whole-study results and caveats: TCR beta sequences numbering 15,000 to 20,000 were associated with HLA alleles at 0.05 false discovery rate in a later analysis. The study labeled 170 or so TCR beta chains cytomegalovirus-associated. Presence/absence analyses assumed roughly uniform sequencing depth across donors.

The CDR3 has 12 amino acids. The germline gives CDR1 SGHTA, CDR2 FQGNSA. With 4 bases removed from V and 8 bases from J, the gap between germline ends came to 10 bases. Material: PBMCs. This TCR came from a female donor in good health and CMV-seronegative. This chain uses TRBV7-2 with TRBJ2-3, with D possibly being TRBD2 (6 bases). Written as DNA, the CDR3 is TGTGCCAGCAGCTCCGTCGGGGGTACGCAGTATTTT. Translated: CASSSVGGTQYF.